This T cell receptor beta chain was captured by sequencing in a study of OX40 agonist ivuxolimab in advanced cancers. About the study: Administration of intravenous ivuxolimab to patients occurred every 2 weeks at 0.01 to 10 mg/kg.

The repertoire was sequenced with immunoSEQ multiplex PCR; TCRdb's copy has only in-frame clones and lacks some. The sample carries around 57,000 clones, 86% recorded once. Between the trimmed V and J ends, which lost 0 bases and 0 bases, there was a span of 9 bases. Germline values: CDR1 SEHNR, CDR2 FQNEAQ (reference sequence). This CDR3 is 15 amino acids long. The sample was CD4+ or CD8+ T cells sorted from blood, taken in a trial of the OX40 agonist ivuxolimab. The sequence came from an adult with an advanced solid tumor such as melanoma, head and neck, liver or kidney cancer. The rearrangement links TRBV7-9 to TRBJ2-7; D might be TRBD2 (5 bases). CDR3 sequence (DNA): TGTGCCAGCAGCTTAGCGTCGGGGTTCTCCTACGAGCAGTACTTC. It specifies CASSLASGFSYEQYF.